These 18 T cell receptor beta chains originate from one sample sequenced in a study of CD8 T cells in Susac syndrome. RNA in amounts of about 0.45 to 1 ug was reverse transcribed with random hexamers. TCRdb recomputed calls from the immunoSEQ multiplex PCR reads with MiXCR, one row per CDR3 protein. Of about 160,000 distinct CDR3 sequences in the sample, approximately 94% were seen once. The sequenced material came from CD4+ T cells from PBMCs. The source is a human donor with multiple sclerosis.

This chain uses TRBV28 with TRBJ2-2; D ambiguous. CDR3 size: 15 residues. Trimming pared 4 bases from V and 1 base from J, leaving 10 bases between. CDR1 and CDR2 from the germline V gene are MDHEN and SYDVKM. The CDR3 nucleotides read TGTGCCAGCAGTTCCCATTGGATGAACACCGGGGAGCTGTTTTTT. Residues: CASSSHWMNTGELFF.

The chain carries TRBV6-1 and TRBJ2-5, with TRBD2 as a possible D gene (6 bases). The germline V gene encodes CDR1 MNHNS and CDR2 SASEGT. This CDR3 has 17 residues. V was cut by 0 bases and J by 4 bases, with 18 bases left in between. CDR3 nucleotides: TGTGCCAGCAGTGAAGCGCTCGGGAGCAGTGTCGGAGAGACCCAGTACTTC. It translates to CASSEALGSSVGETQYF.

This sequence joins TRBV30 and TRBJ1-4, with D possibly matching TRBD1 (5 bases). Trimming took off 0 bases at V and 12 bases at J, with 11 bases between the two ends. The CDR3 length is 12 residues. From germline, CDR1 is GTSNPN and CDR2 SVGIG (reference sequence). CDR3 coding DNA: TGTGCCTGGAGTGTGCGGGGACGGGAACTGTTTTTT. It translates to CAWSVRGRELFF. The full variable domain, rest sourced from reference TRBV30 and TRBJ1-4, is SQTIHQWPATLVQPVGSPLSLECTVEGTSNPNLYWYRQAAGRGLQLLFYSVGIGQISSEVPQNLSASRPQDRQFILSSKKLLLSDSGFYLCAWSVRGRELFFGSGTQLSVL.

The rearrangement links TRBV28 to TRBJ2-6; D is uncertain. CDR1 is MDHEN and CDR2 is SYDVKM in the germline V gene. The germline V and J ends were trimmed by 6 bases and 1 base, with 10 bases remaining between them. The CDR3 runs 15 residues. The CDR3 nucleotides are TGTGCCAGCAGCCCCTGGAGATCTGGGGCCAACGTCCTGACTTTC. It specifies CASSPWRSGANVLTF.

The chain joins TRBV5-1 to TRBJ1-2; D is unclear. Trimming pared 0 bases from V and 6 bases from J, leaving 9 bases between. The germline CDR1 and CDR2 sequences are SGHRS and YFSETQ. The CDR3 loop spans 13 amino acids. In DNA, the CDR3 is TGCGCCAGCAGCTTGGACGGGTACGATGGCTACACCTTC. Encoded protein: CASSLDGYDGYTF.

This clonotype showed up just once. The chain couples TRBV7-8 to TRBJ2-7, with a tentative D call TRBD2 (6 bases). Germline V gene data show CDR1 as SGHVS and CDR2 as FQNEAQ. The CDR3 spans 13 residues. Trimming pared 5 bases from V and 3 bases from J, leaving 11 bases between. The CDR3 nucleotides are TGTGCCAGCAGCCCGGAGGGCCGCTACGAGCAGTACTTC. Translation gives CASSPEGRYEQYF. Combining the CDR3 with reference TRBV7-8 and TRBJ2-7 gives the whole variable domain GAGVSQSPRYKVAKRGQDVALRCDPISGHVSLFWYQQALGQGPEFLTYFQNEAQLDKSGLPSDRFFAERPEGSVSTLKIQRTQQEDSAVYLCASSPEGRYEQYFGPGTRLTVT.

The chain couples TRBV30 to TRBJ1-5; TRBD1 matches at 7 bases. The CDR3 consists of 13 residues. Looked up from germline, CDR1 is GTSNPN and CDR2 is SVGIG (reference sequence). With V trimmed by 5 bases and J by 1 base, 2 bases remained unmatched. Here the CDR3 reads CAWEQGSNQPQHF. The CDR3 DNA is TGTGCCTGGGAACAGGGGAGCAATCAGCCCCAGCATTTT.

This sequence joins TRBV5-6 and TRBJ2-7; D is ambiguous. Trimming removed 3 bases from V and 9 bases from J, with 10 bases in between. The CDR3 is 11 amino acids. CDR1 is SGHDT, CDR2 YYEEEE, per germline. The CDR3 reads CASSSRTAQYF. Here the CDR3 DNA reads TGTGCCAGCAGCTCCCGGACGGCGCAGTACTTC.

V and J are TRBV7-9 and TRBJ1-2, with TRBD1 identical over 12 bases. The V gene's germline CDR1 is SEHNR and CDR2 FQNEAQ (reference sequence). The J segment lost 7 bases and the V segment lost 6 bases, leaving 9 bases of the junction unmatched. There are 15 residues in the CDR3. DNA for the CDR3: TGTGCCAGCAGTGGGGGACAGGGGGCAGTATCTGGCTACACCTTC. Residues: CASSGGQGAVSGYTF.

The CDR3 sequence is CASSRQTGGYGYTF. In nucleotides, the CDR3 is TGCGCCAGCAGCCGCCAAACAGGGGGTTATGGCTACACCTTC. The V call is TRBV4-3, the J call TRBJ1-2; 8 positions match TRBD1. From germline, CDR1 is LGHNA and CDR2 YSLEER. The ends lost 4 bases at V and 5 bases at J; junction bases unmatched: 6. The CDR3 has 14 amino acids.

On this clonotype: Germline and junction disagree at one end, which may indicate a read error. The V call is TRBV7-6, the J call TRBJ1-6; TRBD1 might be the D (5 bases). Germline CDR1 and CDR2: SGHVS and FNYEAQ. This CDR3 comprises 14 residues. The CDR3 DNA follows: TGTGCCAGCCAAGCAGGGTCCTCTAATTCACCCCTCCACTTT. This codes for CASQAGSSNSPLHF.

The chain has TRBV4-2 and TRBJ2-4, with TRBD2 identical over 13 bases. V dropped 4 bases and J dropped 3; count of bases not matched to a gene: 21. The CDR3 loop spans 22 amino acids. Germline loops: CDR1 LGHNA, CDR2 YNFKEQ. The chain's CDR3 is CASSLLGTSGATVTFLKNIQYF. The CDR3 DNA is TGTGCCAGCAGCCTCCTAGGGACTAGCGGGGCTACAGTAACGTTTCTCAAAAACATTCAGTACTTC.

V and J are TRBV28 and TRBJ2-5; perhaps D is TRBD1 or TRBD2 (5 bases each). The CDR3 consists of 18 residues. Germline loops: CDR1 MDHEN, CDR2 SYDVKM. Trimming took 8 bases from V and 5 from J, leaving 30 bases between them. Here the CDR3 reads CASSRVLGVGSQVETQYF. CDR3 sequence (DNA): TGTGCCAGCTCGCGGGTGTTGGGGGTGGGGTCCCAAGTGGAGACCCAGTACTTC.

The chain joins TRBV11-2 to TRBJ2-7; D uncertain. V was clipped by 5 bases and J by 0 bases, with 11 bases between them. This CDR3 comprises 14 residues. CDR1 is SGHAT, CDR2 FQNNGV, per germline. CDR3 bases: TGTGCCAGCAGCGGCACAAGGAGCTCCTACGAGCAGTACTTC. This translates into CASSGTRSSYEQYF.

The V gene is TRBV5-4, the J gene TRBJ1-2; D not resolved. The V gene lost 0 bases and the J gene lost 8 bases, with 11 bases spanning the gap. The CDR3 length is 13 residues. CDR1 and CDR2 (germline): SGHNT, YYREEE (reference sequence). CDR3 amino acids: CASSLAAVEGYTF. The CDR3 DNA follows: TGTGCCAGCAGCTTGGCCGCGGTGGAGGGCTACACCTTC. The full variable domain, with the rest looked up from reference TRBV5-4 and TRBJ1-2, is ETGVTQSPTHLIKTRGQQVTLRCSSQSGHNTVSWYQQALGQGPQFIFQYYREEENGRGNFPPRFSGLQFPNYSSELNVNALELDDSALYLCASSLAAVEGYTFGSGTRLTVV.

The gene calls are TRBV9 and TRBJ1-3; the D is unclear. CDR3 length: 14 residues. Germline CDR1 is SGDLS and CDR2 is YYNGEE. Trimming removed 0 bases from V and 2 bases from J, with 6 bases in between. CDR3 protein: CASSVGTAGNTIYF. CDR3 sequence (DNA): TGTGCCAGCAGCGTAGGGACTGCTGGAAACACCATATATTTT.

V gene TRBV12-3 or TRBV12-4 combines with J gene TRBJ2-3; D is unresolved. V gave up 7 bases and J gave up 6 bases, with 8 bases separating them. This CDR3 comprises 11 residues. CDR3 protein: CASTLGDTQYF. The CDR3 DNA sequence: TGTGCCAGCACCCTTGGGGATACGCAGTATTTT.

The chain is built from TRBV7-8 and TRBJ2-5, with 9 bases lining up with TRBD2. This CDR3 is 14 amino acids long. Trimming at V came to 3 bases and at J to 7 bases, leaving 6 bases not matched to a gene. The V gene's germline CDR1 is SGHVS and CDR2 FQNEAQ. CDR3 in amino acids: CASSFVGREGTQYF. The CDR3 DNA sequence: TGTGCCAGCAGCTTTGTAGGGCGGGAGGGGACCCAGTACTTC.